Only a few counts were recorded for the clone carrying this TCR beta chain. The antigen is unknown. TCRdb itself ran the reads through MiXCR, one entry per CDR3 protein. The table lists about 130,000 distinct CDR3 sequences, 20% to 30% of them singletons. The CDR3 has 15 residues. Germline V gene sequence: CDR1 SGHTA, CDR2 FQGNSA. J gave up 2 bases and V 2 bases, and 5 bases lay outside the gene matches. This sample is part of a study of T cell repertoires in cytomegalovirus infection. Regarding the study as a whole: Clonotype analysis showed dominance of the ex vivo response by HLA-C-restricted CMV-specific TCR beta clonotypes.

The chain uses TRBV7-2 and TRBJ2-7, with 8 bases matching TRBD2. The sequenced material came from PBMCs, sequenced either directly or after in vitro stimulation (not recorded which). The TCR was taken from a human donor in good health (CMV status not recorded). Some clones in this sample may be carry-over from other donors' samples. The CDR3 region is CASSLLAGLPYEQYV. CDR3 sequence (DNA): TGTGCCAGCAGCTTACTAGCGGGTCTCCCCTACGAGCAGTACGTC.